The subject of this entry is one T cell receptor (beta chain). This record comes from a study of CD8 T cells in Susac syndrome. Per the germline V gene, CDR1 is ENHRY and CDR2 is SYGVKD. The CDR3 covers 13 residues. With 2 bases removed from V and 5 bases from J, the gap between germline ends came to 9 bases. Recently defined diagnostic criteria for definite or probable disease were fulfilled by Susac syndrome patients. TEMRA cells underwent FACS enrichment and CD8+ and CD4+ T cells underwent negative isolation. Random hexamers were used to reverse transcribe about 0.45 to 1 ug of RNA. In TCRdb, the immunoSEQ multiplex PCR reads were re-called with MiXCR into one record per CDR3 protein. The sample shows 65,000 to 85,000 distinct CDR3 sequences, approximately 93% of them seen only once.

The chain is built from TRBV10-3 and TRBJ2-5; D is uncertain. This receptor was taken from a human donor with Susac syndrome. Specimen: CD8+ T cells from PBMCs. CDR3 residues: CAISEDVIETQYF. CDR3 DNA: TGTGCCATCAGTGAGGATGTTATTGAGACCCAGTACTTC.